This entry concerns a single T cell receptor beta chain. The data are from a study of OX40 agonist ivuxolimab in advanced cancers. Study as a whole: People who had prior anti-PD-1, anti-PD-L1 or anti-CTLA-4 therapy could take part, and about 37% had some.

Sequencing used immunoSEQ multiplex PCR; TCRdb keeps in-frame clones, though not all of them. The data show 55,000 to 65,000 clones, with about 87% seen just once and around 0.35% held by the top ten. Germline V gives CDR1 KGHSH, CDR2 LQKENI. This CDR3 is built from 15 residues. V was pared by 3 bases and J by 6 bases, with 8 bases of the junction left unmatched. This chain connects TRBV18 to TRBJ2-1, with 7 bases identical to TRBD1. This TCR was sampled from an adult with an advanced solid tumor such as melanoma, head and neck, liver or kidney cancer. The specimen was CD4+ or CD8+ T cells sorted from blood, collected in a trial of the OX40 agonist ivuxolimab. CDR3 bases: TGTGCCAGCTCACCTTGGACAGGTCAAATCAATGAGCAGTTCTTC. It is translated as CASSPWTGQINEQFF.